What follows are 30 T cell receptor beta chains derived from one specimen sequenced in a study of blood T cell repertoires in COVID-19. Libraries were prepared by immunoSEQ multiplex PCR; TCRdb keeps only in-frame clonotypes and omits some of them. The sample includes roughly 290,000 clones, 80% to 95% of them seen just once. Sequenced: peripheral blood. The receptors stem from a woman aged 30 to 39 with COVID-19, enrolled during active disease.

The rearrangement joins TRBV30 to TRBJ2-1; 12 positions agree with TRBD2. V lost 7 bases and J lost 6; bases outside the gene matches: 10. CDR1 GTSNPN and CDR2 SVGIG come from the germline V gene (reference sequence). The CDR3 spans 15 residues. The CDR3 DNA reads as TGTGCCTCTTCCGTGACTAGCGGGAGAGCCAATGAGCAGTTCTTC. It is translated as CASSVTSGRANEQFF. Full variable domain (remainder filled in from reference TRBV30 and TRBJ2-1): SQTIHQWPATLVQPVGSPLSLECTVEGTSNPNLYWYRQAAGRGLQLLFYSVGIGQISSEVPQNLSASRPQDRQFILSSKKLLLSDSGFYLCASSVTSGRANEQFFGPGTRLTVL.

In nucleotides, the CDR3 is TGTGCCAGCAGCCAATCGCCGAGAGGCCAGGGGGCCTCCTACGAGCAGTACTTC. It codes for CASSQSPRGQGASYEQYF. V and J are TRBV4-2 and TRBJ2-7, with 8 bases identical to TRBD1. Germline V gene data show CDR1 as LGHNA and CDR2 as YNFKEQ. CDR3 length equals 18 residues. Germline trimming cut 2 bases from V and 0 bases from J; bases unmatched to any gene: 12.

The DNA of the CDR3 is TGTGCCAGCAGTGAAGGGCGGCTAGCGGCACGGTACGAGCAGTACTTC. Its translation: CASSEGRLAARYEQYF. The chain employs TRBV2 and TRBJ2-7; TRBD2 aligns across 7 bases. V was pared by 1 base and J by 4 bases, with 10 bases of the junction left unmatched. The CDR3 runs 16 residues. Germline lookup yields CDR1 SNHLY and CDR2 FYNNEI. Full variable domain (missing parts from reference TRBV2 and TRBJ2-7): EPEVTQTPSHQVTQMGQEVILRCVPISNHLYFYWYRQILGQKVEFLVSFYNNEISEKSEIFDDQFSVERPDGSNFTLKIRSTKLEDSAMYFCASSEGRLAARYEQYFGPGTRLTVT.

The chain is built from TRBV28 and TRBJ2-3, with D possibly being TRBD2 (7 bases). Per the germline V gene, CDR1 is MDHEN and CDR2 is SYDVKM. CDR3 length: 14 amino acids. V was cut by 4 bases and J by 10 bases, with 18 bases left in between. The CDR3 spells CASSSSTRGGPQYF. The CDR3 coding sequence is TGTGCCAGCAGTTCCTCGACTAGGGGGGGACCGCAGTATTTT.

V usage is TRBV7-9 and J usage is TRBJ2-2; 15 bases line up with TRBD2. V trimming: 6 bases; J trimming: 6 bases; junction bases outside the gene matches: 8. This CDR3 is built from 17 residues. Germline CDR1 and CDR2: SEHNR and FQNEAQ (reference sequence). The CDR3 sequence is CASSPPGLAGGAGELFF. The CDR3 nucleotides are TGTGCCAGCAGTCCCCCCGGACTAGCGGGAGGGGCCGGGGAGCTGTTTTTT.

Details on this clone: This sample also contains other DNA sequences that code for the same CDR3. The gene calls are TRBV5-1 and TRBJ2-5; 9 nucleotides align to TRBD1. Per germline, CDR1 SGHRS and CDR2 YFSETQ. The CDR3 extends over 14 amino acids. Trimming removed 1 base from V and 4 bases from J; junction bases left unmatched: 2. This chain's CDR3 is CASSLTGGSETQYF. CDR3 sequence (DNA): TGCGCCAGCAGCTTGACAGGGGGCTCAGAGACCCAGTACTTC.

V gene TRBV28 combines with J gene TRBJ2-7, with D possibly matching TRBD2 (6 bases). V lost 5 bases and J lost 2, with 16 bases in between. Germline CDR1 reads MDHEN; CDR2 reads SYDVKM. This CDR3 is built from 15 residues. CDR3 coding DNA: TGTGCCAGCAGTCCCCTAGCGAGCTTTCCCTACGAGCAGTACTTC. Translating it yields CASSPLASFPYEQYF.

This sequence joins TRBV27 and TRBJ1-1, with 8 positions matching TRBD1. Looked up from germline, CDR1 is MNHEY and CDR2 is SMNVEV (reference sequence). CDR3 length: 17 amino acids. The ends lost 0 bases at V and 5 bases at J; junction bases unmatched: 11. The CDR3 DNA is TGTGCCAGCAGTTTATCTCTAATCCTGCGACAGGGGACTGAAGCTTTCTTT. Translation gives CASSLSLILRQGTEAFF.

V is TRBV20-1 and J is TRBJ1-2; D gene unclear. CDR3 length equals 12 residues. The V end lost 3 bases, the J end lost 2 bases, and 7 bases lay between the germline ends. Germline CDR1 is DFQATT and CDR2 is SNEGSKA (reference sequence). The CDR3 sequence is CSASTRNYGYTF. The DNA of the CDR3 is TGCAGTGCTAGTACGCGAAACTATGGCTACACCTTC.

The V and J genes are TRBV2 and TRBJ2-7, with 7 bases fitting TRBD2. Per germline, CDR1 SNHLY and CDR2 FYNNEI. The length of the CDR3 is 17 residues. J gave up 0 bases and V 7 bases, and 15 bases lay outside the gene matches. The CDR3 bases are TGTGCCAGCACCCAGCGGGCTAGCGGTGCTACCTCCTACGAGCAGTACTTC. This encodes CASTQRASGATSYEQYF.

This clone was counted a few times. The V and J genes are TRBV7-2 and TRBJ1-5; D unresolved. CDR1 is SGHTA, CDR2 FQGNSA, per germline. This CDR3 comprises 13 residues. Between the trimmed V and J ends, which lost 0 bases and 6 bases, there was a span of 6 bases. For the CDR3, the DNA is TGTGCCAGCAGCTTAGCGCGGGTTCAGCCCCAGCATTTT. Translated: CASSLARVQPQHF.

The chain recombines TRBV6-6 with TRBJ2-1, with 12 bases lining up with TRBD2. V shed 6 bases, J shed 4 bases, and the junction held 1 base outside the gene matches. The CDR3 sequence is 14 residues long. Germline V gene lookup returns CDR1 MNHNY and CDR2 SVGAGI (reference sequence). CDR3 protein: CASRTSGGYNEQFF. CDR3 nucleotides: TGTGCCAGCAGGACTAGCGGGGGATACAATGAGCAGTTCTTC.

The chain links TRBV7-6 to TRBJ1-4; the match to TRBD1 covers 7 bases. The V segment lost 5 bases and the J segment 4 bases; nucleotides outside the gene matches: 7. Germline V CDR1 and CDR2: SGHVS, FNYEAQ. This CDR3 region has 15 residues. The CDR3 reads CASSPRQGYNEKLFF. DNA for the CDR3: TGTGCCAGCAGCCCAAGACAGGGTTATAATGAAAAACTGTTTTTT.

The rearrangement uses TRBV10-3 and TRBJ2-1, with 11 bases identical to TRBD1. CDR3 length: 14 amino acids. J gave up 8 bases and V 4 bases, and 4 bases lay outside the gene matches. Germline CDR1 ENHRY, CDR2 SYGVKD. CDR3 region: CAISGGTGGDEQFF. CDR3 nucleotide sequence: TGTGCCATCAGTGGGGGGACAGGGGGAGATGAGCAGTTCTTC.

As for this clone: This CDR3 is also generated by other DNA sequences in the sample. The chain carries TRBV11-3 and TRBJ2-3; TRBD1 aligns across 7 bases. The junction had 8 bases not matched to a gene; V was cut back by 5 bases and J by 3 bases. Germline assignment: CDR1 SGHNT and CDR2 YENEEA. The CDR3 length is 15 residues. CDR3 in amino acids: CASSPRQGATDTQYF. The CDR3 DNA sequence: TGTGCCAGCAGCCCCAGACAGGGAGCGACAGATACGCAGTATTTT.

The chain has TRBV10-3 and TRBJ2-1; 8 nucleotides agree with TRBD2. After removal of 8 bases from V and 6 bases from J, the junction contained 6 bases not matched to a gene. CDR1 is ENHRY and CDR2 is SYGVKD in the germline V gene. The CDR3 extends over 13 amino acids. The CDR3 DNA reads TGTGCCATCGGAGCGGGAGTTGTCAATGAGCAGTTCTTC. Its translation is CAIGAGVVNEQFF.

This chain connects TRBV5-1 to TRBJ1-4; D is unresolved. CDR3 length equals 14 residues. Germline values: CDR1 SGHRS, CDR2 YFSETQ. V was clipped by 7 bases and J by 6 bases, with 16 bases between them. The CDR3 spells CASREASADEKLFF. For the CDR3, the DNA is TGCGCCAGCCGGGAGGCTTCCGCCGATGAAAAACTGTTTTTT.

The J gene is TRBJ1-2, the V gene TRBV28, with 7 bases identical to TRBD1. V trimming: 3 bases; J trimming: 2 bases; junction bases outside the gene matches: 6. This CDR3 has 15 amino acids. Per the germline V gene, CDR1 is MDHEN and CDR2 is SYDVKM. CDR3 sequence reads: CASSLTGTRNYGYTF. CDR3 DNA: TGTGCCAGCAGTTTGACAGGGACAAGAAACTATGGCTACACCTTC.

J is TRBJ1-2 and V is TRBV19; 10 bases line up with TRBD1. CDR1 is LNHDA, CDR2 SQIVND, per germline (reference sequence). The CDR3 contains 14 residues. V trimming: 7 bases; J trimming: 8 bases; junction bases outside the gene matches: 10. This CDR3 reads CASMKTGGVGGYTF. For the CDR3, the DNA is TGTGCCAGTATGAAGACAGGGGGCGTCGGCGGCTACACCTTC.

This clone came up once. The V call is TRBV15, the J call TRBJ2-7; perhaps TRBD2 as D (5 bases). V dropped 0 bases and J dropped 2 bases, with 11 bases sitting between them. This CDR3 spans 15 amino acids. Germline-derived CDR1 and CDR2 are LNHNV and YYDKDF (reference sequence). The CDR3 region has the DNA TGTGCCACCAGCAGAGATGGCGGAGGAACCTACGAGCAGTACTTC. Translating gives CATSRDGGGTYEQYF.

This chain connects TRBV23-1 to TRBJ2-5; D is possibly TRBD2 (6 bases). TRBV23-1 is designated an ORF whose function remains uncertain. The CDR3 sequence is 19 residues long. The V end was cut by 4 bases, the J end by 5 bases, with 29 bases between. CDR3 DNA: TGCGCCAGCAGTCTCCTGGAGGGATCAGACCCGTTTTTTTGGGAGACCCAGTACTTC. Its translation is CASSLLEGSDPFFWETQYF.

The V and J genes are TRBV29-1 and TRBJ1-1, with a possible D match to TRBD1 (5 bases). The CDR3 has 13 amino acids. Germline values: CDR1 SQVTM, CDR2 ANQGSEA. Trimming stripped 6 bases from V and 1 base from J, with 12 bases between. The CDR3 DNA reads TGCAGCGTCGGTAGACAGACGAACACTGAAGCTTTCTTT. Its protein is CSVGRQTNTEAFF.

V usage is TRBV11-2 and J usage is TRBJ2-7, with 7 positions matching TRBD2. V shed 7 bases and J 9 bases; nucleotides not matched to a gene: 9. The CDR3 is 12 residues long. Looked up from germline, CDR1 is SGHAT and CDR2 is FQNNGV. The CDR3, as DNA: TGTGCCAGCAACCAGGTTGGCGGGGGGCAGTACTTC. Translating gives CASNQVGGGQYF.

This chain uses TRBV6-5 with TRBJ2-1; 7 nucleotides line up with TRBD1. The germline CDR1 and CDR2 sequences are MNHEY and SVGAGI. The CDR3 is 12 residues long. V was clipped by 5 bases and J by 9 bases; unmatched bases: 4. This chain's CDR3 is CASSRGGGEQFF. The DNA for the CDR3 is TGTGCCAGCAGTAGAGGGGGCGGTGAGCAGTTCTTC.

This chain links TRBV28 with TRBJ2-7; 7 bases are a match to TRBD2. The CDR3 extends over 14 amino acids. Trimming removed 4 bases from V and 3 bases from J; junction bases left unmatched: 6. Germline CDR1 reads MDHEN; CDR2 reads SYDVKM. CDR3 sequence: CASSSPREGYEQYF. For the CDR3, the DNA is TGTGCCAGCAGTTCTCCCAGGGAGGGCTACGAGCAGTACTTC.

The chain joins TRBV7-2 to TRBJ2-1; D perhaps matches TRBD2 (6 bases). V dropped 5 bases and J dropped 1 base, with 9 bases sitting between them. The germline gives CDR1 SGHTA, CDR2 FQGNSA. CDR3 length: 14 residues. CDR3 sequence: CASSPGTSYNEQFF. DNA for the CDR3: TGTGCCAGCAGCCCCGGGACTTCCTACAATGAGCAGTTCTTC. The whole variable domain, remainder taken from reference TRBV7-2 and TRBJ2-1, is GAGVSQSPSNKVTEKGKDVELRCDPISGHTALYWYRQSLGQGLEFLIYFQGNSAPDKSGLPSDRFSAERTGGSVSTLTIQRTQQEDSAVYLCASSPGTSYNEQFFGPGTRLTVL.

The V and J genes are TRBV21-1 and TRBJ1-2; the DNA was not compared with TRBD1, the D call given in the table. TRBV21-1 is termed a pseudogene. CDR3 size: 18 residues. CDR3 sequence: CASSRRGGDRGRNYGYTF. For the CDR3, the DNA is TGTGCCAGCAGCAGACGGGGCGGGGACAGGGGGCGAAACTATGGCTACACCTTC.

The V gene is TRBV11-2, the J gene TRBJ2-1; 8 nucleotides line up with TRBD1. Per germline, CDR1 SGHAT and CDR2 FQNNGV. The V and J ends lost 5 bases and 9 bases, in that order; junction bases with no gene match: 3. This CDR3 has 12 amino acids. The CDR3 nucleotides read TGTGCCAGCAGCCGGACAGGGACTGAGCAGTTCTTC. It encodes CASSRTGTEQFF. Filled out from reference TRBV11-2 and TRBJ2-1, the complete variable domain reads EAGVAQSPRYKIIEKRQSVAFWCNPISGHATLYWYQQILGQGPKLLIQFQNNGVVDDSQLPKDRFSAERLKGVDSTLKIQPAKLEDSAVYLCASSRTGTEQFFGPGTRLTVL.

The gene calls are TRBV19 and TRBJ2-1; 14 bases line up with TRBD2. There are 15 residues in the CDR3. V shed 5 bases, J shed 9 bases, and the junction held 6 bases outside the gene matches. In germline, CDR1 is LNHDA, CDR2 SQIVND (reference sequence). As DNA, the CDR3 is TGTGCCAGTAGTCTGGGGACTAGCGGGGGACTTGAGCAGTTCTTC. It codes for CASSLGTSGGLEQFF. The whole variable domain, filled in from reference TRBV19 and TRBJ2-1, reads DGGITQSPKYLFRKEGQNVTLSCEQNLNHDAMYWYRQDPGQGLRLIYYSQIVNDFQKGDIAEGYSVSREKKESFPLTVTSAQKNPTAFYLCASSLGTSGGLEQFFGPGTRLTVL.

The V call is TRBV12-2, the J call TRBJ2-1; the D call TRBD2 from the table was never checked on the DNA. TRBV12-2 is a pseudogene segment. This CDR3 has 14 residues. The CDR3 nucleotides are TGTGCAAGTCGCTTAGTCTCGACTTACAATGAGCAGTTCTTC. Protein product: CASRLVSTYNEQFF.